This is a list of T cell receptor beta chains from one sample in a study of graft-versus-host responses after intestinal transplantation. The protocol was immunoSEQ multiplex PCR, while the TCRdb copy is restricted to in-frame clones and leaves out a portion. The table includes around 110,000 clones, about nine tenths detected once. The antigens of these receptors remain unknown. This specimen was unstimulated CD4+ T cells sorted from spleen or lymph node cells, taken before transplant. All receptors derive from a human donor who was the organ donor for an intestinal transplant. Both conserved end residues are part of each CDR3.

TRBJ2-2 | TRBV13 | CASSSGPLAGFTNTGELFF
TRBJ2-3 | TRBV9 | CASSVASGSTDTQYF
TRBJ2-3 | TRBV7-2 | CASSLLPGGVDTQYF
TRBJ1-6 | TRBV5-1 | CASSSGQGRDSPLHF
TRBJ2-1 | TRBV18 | CASSPGLAGGVSYNEQFF
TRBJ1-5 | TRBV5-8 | CASSLDRVTQPQHF
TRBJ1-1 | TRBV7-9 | CASSLGQKAFF
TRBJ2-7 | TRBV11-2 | CASSSTGGYEQYF
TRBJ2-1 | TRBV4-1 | CASRRREGGYNEQFF
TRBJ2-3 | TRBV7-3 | CASSRTPDATQYF
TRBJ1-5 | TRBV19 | CASSIRAREGNQPQHF
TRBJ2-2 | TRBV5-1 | CASSLAPNTGELFF
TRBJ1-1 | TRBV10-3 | CAIKNRFEAFF
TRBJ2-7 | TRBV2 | CASRGFYEQYF
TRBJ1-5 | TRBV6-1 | CASTRTDSNQPQHF
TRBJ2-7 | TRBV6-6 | CASSYTSRGDEQYF
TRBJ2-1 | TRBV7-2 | CASNGGVSSYNEQFF
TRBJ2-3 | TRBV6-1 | CASSRLAGGTDTQYF
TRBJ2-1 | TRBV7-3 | CASSPQNTGSNEQFF
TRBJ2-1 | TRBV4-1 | CASSHAAGRSSSYNEQFF
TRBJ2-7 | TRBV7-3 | CASSLWAGGPYEQYF
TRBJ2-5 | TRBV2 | CASSQTSGVETQYF
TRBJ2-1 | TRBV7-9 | CASSRTSGMSSYNEQFF
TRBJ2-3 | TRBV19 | CASRAQGSDTQYF
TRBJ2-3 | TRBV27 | CASSLRGRGVDTQYF
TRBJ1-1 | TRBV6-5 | CASSPDRGRGTEAFF
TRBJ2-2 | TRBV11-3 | CASSSGQGRYTGELFF
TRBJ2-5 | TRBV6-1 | CASRNRAGTQYF
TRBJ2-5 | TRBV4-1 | CASSQASRAGETQYF
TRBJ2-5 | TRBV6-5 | CASSAQEYQETQYF
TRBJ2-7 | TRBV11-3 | CASSLVPPREQYF
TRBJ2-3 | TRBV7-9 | CASTALRSGGASTDTQYF
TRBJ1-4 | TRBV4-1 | CASSRRGTPTNEKLFF
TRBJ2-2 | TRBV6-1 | CASSEVGTGELFF
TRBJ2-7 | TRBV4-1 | CASSQDVGLEQYF
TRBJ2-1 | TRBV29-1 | CSVQGGSSYNEQFF
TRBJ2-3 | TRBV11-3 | CASSLELEADTQYF
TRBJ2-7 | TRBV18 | CASSPRPWAYEQYF
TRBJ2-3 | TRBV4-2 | CASGLAGVNTQYF
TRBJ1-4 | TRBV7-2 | CASSLGLGRLNEKLFF
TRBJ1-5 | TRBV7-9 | CASSLEGYQPQHF
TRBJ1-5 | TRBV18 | CASSLGQGNQPQHF
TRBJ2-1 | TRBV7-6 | CASSLTTSGRTLQFF
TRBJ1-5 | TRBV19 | CASSKDRAGNQPQHF
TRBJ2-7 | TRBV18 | CASSLAEGRGNYEQYF
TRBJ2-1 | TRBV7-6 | CASSSSGRGWYNEQFF
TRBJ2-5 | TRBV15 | CATSRDRGGYQETQYF
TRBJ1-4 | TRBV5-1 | CASSWNPGPSEKLFF
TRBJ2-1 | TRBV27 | CASSFRGQGAPTRNEQFF
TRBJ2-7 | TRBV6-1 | CASSPTGSSTYEQYF
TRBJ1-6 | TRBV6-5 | CASRTDRGNSPLHF
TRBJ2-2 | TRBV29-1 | CSVWDVGGELFF
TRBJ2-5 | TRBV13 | CASSLAYQETQYF